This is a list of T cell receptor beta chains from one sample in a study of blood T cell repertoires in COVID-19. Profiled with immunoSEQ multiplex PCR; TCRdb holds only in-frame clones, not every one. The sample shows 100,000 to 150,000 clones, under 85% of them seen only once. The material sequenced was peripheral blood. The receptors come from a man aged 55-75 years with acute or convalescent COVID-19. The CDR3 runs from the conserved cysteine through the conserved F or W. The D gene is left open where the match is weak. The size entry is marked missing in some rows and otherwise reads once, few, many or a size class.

DNA: TGTGCCAGCGCGGGGACCGGGGGGCAGTATTTT; CDR3: CASAGTGGQYF; J: TRBJ2-3; D: NA; size: NA; V: TRBV6-5
DNA: TGTGCCACCAGTGATCCTAGCGGTAATGAGCAGTTCTTC; CDR3: CATSDPSGNEQFF; J: TRBJ2-1; D: TRBD2; size: NA; V: TRBV24-1
DNA: TGTGCCACCAGTCGATTAGCGGGAGCTTACAATGAGCAGTTCTTC; CDR3: CATSRLAGAYNEQFF; J: TRBJ2-1; D: TRBD2; size: NA; V: TRBV24-1
DNA: TGTGCCACCAGCAGAGATCCGAATCAGCCCCAGCATTTT; CDR3: CATSRDPNQPQHF; J: TRBJ1-5; D: NA; size: NA; V: TRBV15
DNA: TGCAGCGCGAAACAGGGGGCTGGAAACACCATATATTTT; CDR3: CSAKQGAGNTIYF; J: TRBJ1-3; D: TRBD1; size: NA; V: TRBV29-1
DNA: TGTGCCAGCAGCCGAGGGACAGGGGGGGGAGGTGAAGCTTTCTTT; CDR3: CASSRGTGGGGEAFF; J: TRBJ1-1; D: TRBD1; size: once; V: TRBV14
DNA: TGTGCCAGCAGTGATCCTTCGACAGGGGACACTGAAGCTTTCTTT; CDR3: CASSDPSTGDTEAFF; J: TRBJ1-1; D: TRBD1; size: NA; V: TRBV25-1
DNA: TGTGCCAGCAGTTTCATCCCGGGGACTAGCGGGAGGGCTAACGTATACAATGAGCAGTTCTTC; CDR3: CASSFIPGTSGRANVYNEQFF; J: TRBJ2-1; D: TRBD2; size: once; V: TRBV28
DNA: TGTGCCAGCAGTTTTAGGAGAGGGCCCGAGCAGTACTTC; CDR3: CASSFRRGPEQYF; J: TRBJ2-7; D: NA; size: NA; V: TRBV12-3/TRBV12-4
DNA: TGTGCCAGCAGTTACAGGTGGGCTCAAGTTGAAGCTTTCTTT; CDR3: CASSYRWAQVEAFF; J: TRBJ1-1; D: NA; size: NA; V: TRBV28
DNA: TGTGCCAGCAGTGCAGGGACAGGGGGCTCTCTATATGGCTACACCTTC; CDR3: CASSAGTGGSLYGYTF; J: TRBJ1-2; D: TRBD1; size: NA; V: TRBV6-1
DNA: TGTGCCAGCAGCTTAGCGACAGGGGTTGTGTACGAGCAGTACTTC; CDR3: CASSLATGVVYEQYF; J: TRBJ2-7; D: TRBD1; size: NA; V: TRBV7-8
DNA: TGCAGCCTTGACATAACGGGGAGCACAGATACGCAGTATTTT; CDR3: CSLDITGSTDTQYF; J: TRBJ2-3; D: NA; size: NA; V: TRBV29-1
DNA: TGTGCCAGCAGCCACGCCCGGGACTCCGCCTACGAGCAGTACTTC; CDR3: CASSHARDSAYEQYF; J: TRBJ2-7; D: NA; size: NA; V: TRBV4-2
DNA: TGTGCCAGCAGGCTCGGGATCATCGGGACCCAGTACTTC; CDR3: CASRLGIIGTQYF; J: TRBJ2-5; D: NA; size: NA; V: TRBV27
DNA: TGTGCCAGCAGTGCCCGGGACAGGCCCTACGAGCAGTACTTC; CDR3: CASSARDRPYEQYF; J: TRBJ2-7; D: TRBD1; size: NA; V: TRBV27
DNA: TGTGCCAGCAGTATCGACAGGGTGGGTGAAAAACTGTTTTTT; CDR3: CASSIDRVGEKLFF; J: TRBJ1-4; D: TRBD1; size: NA; V: TRBV6-5
DNA: TGTGCCAGCAGCCATAACCCGGGACAGGGTAAAGGTGGCTACACCTTC; CDR3: CASSHNPGQGKGGYTF; J: TRBJ1-2; D: TRBD1; size: NA; V: TRBV14
DNA: TGCGCCAGCAGCCGCGCGGGACTAGCGGTTTCCTACAATGAGCAGTTCTTC; CDR3: CASSRAGLAVSYNEQFF; J: TRBJ2-1; D: TRBD2; size: NA; V: TRBV4-1
DNA: TGTGCCAGCAGCGCAGGGATTTTCGATTCACCCCTCCACTTT; CDR3: CASSAGIFDSPLHF; J: TRBJ1-6; D: NA; size: once; V: TRBV9
DNA: TGCGCCAGCAGTGACTTCGGGGAAGGCAGCTCCTACAATGAGCAGTTCTTC; CDR3: CASSDFGEGSSYNEQFF; J: TRBJ2-1; D: NA; size: NA; V: TRBV10-2
DNA: TGTGCCAGCAGCGTAGCAGGACAGGGTAATGAAAAACTGTTTTTT; CDR3: CASSVAGQGNEKLFF; J: TRBJ1-4; D: TRBD1; size: NA; V: TRBV9
DNA: TGTGCCAGCACCCCGCCCGGGACAGGGTATGACGAGCAGTACTTC; CDR3: CASTPPGTGYDEQYF; J: TRBJ2-7; D: TRBD1; size: NA; V: TRBV5-4
DNA: TGTGCCAGTAGCCGGGGGGACAGCTCTAACTATGGCTACACCTTC; CDR3: CASSRGDSSNYGYTF; J: TRBJ1-2; D: TRBD1; size: NA; V: TRBV3-1/TRBV3-2
DNA: TGTGCCACCGAACCAGGGGAATCTTACAGGAAGCTGTTTTTT; CDR3: CATEPGESYRKLFF; J: TRBJ2-2; D: NA; size: NA; V: TRBV6-5
DNA: TGTGCCAGCTCACCAGGGGCAGGGGTGGACTATGGCTACACCTTC; CDR3: CASSPGAGVDYGYTF; J: TRBJ1-2; D: NA; size: NA; V: TRBV18
DNA: TGTGCCAGCAGTTTGGGCGAGAGAGCTTTCTTT; CDR3: CASSLGERAFF; J: TRBJ1-1; D: NA; size: NA; V: TRBV12-3/TRBV12-4
DNA: TGTGCCAGCAGTTTTCTGGTTCGTTTGAGCGGGAGACCGAATGAGCAGTTCTTC; CDR3: CASSFLVRLSGRPNEQFF; J: TRBJ2-1; D: TRBD2; size: NA; V: TRBV27
DNA: TGTGCAAGTCGCTTGAGGAGGGAGAACACTGAAGCTTTCTTT; CDR3: CASRLRRENTEAFF; J: TRBJ1-1; D: NA; size: once; V: TRBV12-2
DNA: TGTGCCAGCAGCGCCGGGGTGGCAACTAATGAAAAACTGTTTTTT; CDR3: CASSAGVATNEKLFF; J: TRBJ1-4; D: NA; size: few; V: TRBV6-5
DNA: TGCGCCAGCAGGCCAGATTCGAACTATGGCTACACCTTC; CDR3: CASRPDSNYGYTF; J: TRBJ1-2; D: NA; size: NA; V: TRBV5-1
DNA: TGTGCCAGCAGGTCCCCGCGCGGGAGCGGTACGCAGTATTTT; CDR3: CASRSPRGSGTQYF; J: TRBJ2-3; D: TRBD2; size: NA; V: TRBV6-4
DNA: TGTGCCAGCAGCGGCAGGGGGGCAACTAATGAAAAACTGTTTTTT; CDR3: CASSGRGATNEKLFF; J: TRBJ1-4; D: TRBD1; size: NA; V: TRBV9
DNA: TGCGCCAGCAGCTGGACCGACAGGGAAAATAATGAGCAGTTCTTC; CDR3: CASSWTDRENNEQFF; J: TRBJ2-1; D: TRBD1; size: NA; V: TRBV5-1
DNA: TGTGCCAGCTCACCACGCCAGGTCAGCTCTGGAAACACCATATATTTT; CDR3: CASSPRQVSSGNTIYF; J: TRBJ1-3; D: NA; size: NA; V: TRBV18
DNA: TGTGCCACCAATCCCTCCTATAATTCACCCCTCCACTTT; CDR3: CATNPSYNSPLHF; J: TRBJ1-6; D: NA; size: few; V: TRBV28
DNA: TGTGCCACCAGTGATAGGGGAAATTCACCCCTCCACTTT; CDR3: CATSDRGNSPLHF; J: TRBJ1-6; D: NA; size: NA; V: TRBV24-1
DNA: TGTGCCAGCAGCTCATCCGGGACAGGGAGGACCGGGGAGCTGTTTTTT; CDR3: CASSSSGTGRTGELFF; J: TRBJ2-2; D: TRBD1; size: NA; V: TRBV11-3
DNA: TGCAGTGCTTTAGTGACTGAAGCTTTCTTT; CDR3: CSALVTEAFF; J: TRBJ1-1; D: NA; size: NA; V: TRBV20-1
DNA: TGCAGCGTTGAGGAAACAGGGAAGGACACTGAAGCTTTCTTT; CDR3: CSVEETGKDTEAFF; J: TRBJ1-1; D: NA; size: few; V: TRBV29-1
DNA: TGTGCCAGCAGTCGGACTAGCGGAAATGAGCAGTTCTTC; CDR3: CASSRTSGNEQFF; J: TRBJ2-1; D: TRBD2; size: NA; V: TRBV6-4
DNA: TGTGCCAGCAGCTTAGCGGGAGTTTCGAATGAGCAGTTCTTC; CDR3: CASSLAGVSNEQFF; J: TRBJ2-1; D: NA; size: NA; V: TRBV21-1
DNA: TGTGCCAGCAGGAGGGGGTCCGGGGTTGGGACCCAGTACTTC; CDR3: CASRRGSGVGTQYF; J: TRBJ2-5; D: NA; size: NA; V: TRBV6-1
DNA: TGTGCCAGCAGCTTAACTCCAGCGGGAGGAGGGAATGAGCAGTTCTTC; CDR3: CASSLTPAGGGNEQFF; J: TRBJ2-1; D: TRBD2; size: NA; V: TRBV7-3
DNA: TGTGCCAGTAGTATAGACAGGTTTACAGATACGCAGTATTTT; CDR3: CASSIDRFTDTQYF; J: TRBJ2-3; D: NA; size: NA; V: TRBV19
DNA: TGTGCCAGCGCGGCGGGGGGTTCTAATTCACCCCTCCACTTT; CDR3: CASAAGGSNSPLHF; J: TRBJ1-6; D: NA; size: NA; V: TRBV19
DNA: TGTGCCAGCAGTGAACGGGGTTCGTATGGCTATGGCTACACCTTC; CDR3: CASSERGSYGYGYTF; J: TRBJ1-2; D: NA; size: NA; V: TRBV6-4
DNA: TGTGCCGCCCGACTAGCGGGAGCGGGCGGGGAGCTGTTTTTT; CDR3: CAARLAGAGGELFF; J: TRBJ2-2; D: TRBD2; size: NA; V: TRBV10-3
DNA: TGTGCCATCAGTGTCGGGACACCTGATGAGCAGTTCTTC; CDR3: CAISVGTPDEQFF; J: TRBJ2-1; D: NA; size: NA; V: TRBV10-3
DNA: TGTGCCAGCAGTCCACAGGGGCGGTACACCGGGGAGCTGTTTTTT; CDR3: CASSPQGRYTGELFF; J: TRBJ2-2; D: TRBD1; size: NA; V: TRBV28